This T cell receptor (beta chain) derives from a study of cytomegalovirus exposure and HLA in healthy donors. The study ran its PCR with 60 Vbeta and 13 Jbeta primers. Sequencing used immunoSEQ multiplex PCR; TCRdb keeps in-frame clones, though not all of them. In total, the table holds about 55,000 clones. V lost 5 bases, J lost 0 bases, and 14 bases stayed unmatched. The CDR3 is 19 amino acids. Germline V lookup: CDR1 SGHVS, CDR2 FQNEAQ. Donors likely had unrecorded immune exposures despite being nominally healthy when sampled. In the case of this clone: Antigen unknown.

General study findings and limits: V- and J-gene trimming of TCR beta was linked (in a later analysis) to a missense DCLRE1C variant. The study carried out a later analysis of TCR beta sequences. It associated around 17,000 of them with specific HLA alleles at a false discovery rate of 0.05. One later analysis reportedly identified an Asian-associated ancestry cluster that showed fewer N-insertions than the approximately 710-donor mean.

The rearrangement uses TRBV7-8 and TRBJ2-4, with 9 positions matching TRBD1. This sequence was found in a man aged 45-65 years in good health and CMV-seropositive. The sample comprised PBMCs. CDR3 protein: CASSPGTGKDVAAKNIQYF. The CDR3 DNA is TGTGCCAGCAGCCCAGGGACAGGGAAGGATGTTGCAGCCAAAAACATTCAGTACTTC.